The clone carrying this T cell receptor beta chain was recorded at least ten times. Its specificity is not known. CDR3 length: 15 amino acids. V was shortened by 1 base and J by 1 base, with 8 bases between the two germline ends. Germline V CDR1 and CDR2: SGHRS, YFSETQ. From the RT-PCR reads, TCRdb called clonotypes with MiXCR, one entry per CDR3 protein. The profile shows 500,000 or so distinct CDR3 sequences, 16% of them singletons. The source of the sample is a study of response to subunit inactivated influenza vaccine. General study results and limits: Authors suggested seasonal influenza vaccinations each recruit few new T cells.

The TCR comes from a man aged 45 to 75 who received an inactivated influenza vaccine. The sequencing used CD4+ T cells sorted from PBMCs, collected less than 30 months after vaccination. The J gene is TRBJ2-2, the V gene TRBV5-1; D might be TRBD2 (5 bases). CDR3 nucleotides: TGCGCCAGCAGCTTGAGCGGCAAGAACACCGGGGAGCTGTTTTTT. This sequence encodes CASSLSGKNTGELFF.